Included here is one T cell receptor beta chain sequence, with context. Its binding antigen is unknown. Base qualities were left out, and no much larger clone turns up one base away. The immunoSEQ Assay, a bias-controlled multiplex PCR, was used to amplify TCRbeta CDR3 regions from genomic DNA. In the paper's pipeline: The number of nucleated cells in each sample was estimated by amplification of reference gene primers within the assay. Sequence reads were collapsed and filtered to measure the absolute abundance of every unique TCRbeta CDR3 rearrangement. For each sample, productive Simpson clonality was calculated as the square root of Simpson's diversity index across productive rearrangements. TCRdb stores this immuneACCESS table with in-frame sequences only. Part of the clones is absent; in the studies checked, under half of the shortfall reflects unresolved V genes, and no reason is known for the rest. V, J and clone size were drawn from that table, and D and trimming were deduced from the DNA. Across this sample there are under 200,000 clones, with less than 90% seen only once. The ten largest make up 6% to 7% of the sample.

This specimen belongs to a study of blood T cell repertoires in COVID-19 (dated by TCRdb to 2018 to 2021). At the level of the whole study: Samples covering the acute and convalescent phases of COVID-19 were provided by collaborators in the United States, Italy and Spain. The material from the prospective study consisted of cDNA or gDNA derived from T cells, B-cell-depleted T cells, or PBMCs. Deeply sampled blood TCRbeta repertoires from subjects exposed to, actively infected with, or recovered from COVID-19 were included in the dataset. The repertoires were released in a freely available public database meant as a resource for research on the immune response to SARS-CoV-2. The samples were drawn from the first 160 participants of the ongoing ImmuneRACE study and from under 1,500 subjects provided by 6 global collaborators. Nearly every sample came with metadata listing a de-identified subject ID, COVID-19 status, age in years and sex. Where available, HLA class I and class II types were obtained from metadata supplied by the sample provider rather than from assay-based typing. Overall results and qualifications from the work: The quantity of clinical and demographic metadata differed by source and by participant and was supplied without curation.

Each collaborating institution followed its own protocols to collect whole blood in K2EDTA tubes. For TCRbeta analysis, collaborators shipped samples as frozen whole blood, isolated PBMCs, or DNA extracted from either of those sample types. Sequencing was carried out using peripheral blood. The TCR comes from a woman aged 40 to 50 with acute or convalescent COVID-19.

CDR3 sequence: CAWADLSGRAWNEQFF. In nucleotides, the sequence is TGTGCCTGGGCCGATCTTAGCGGGAGGGCCTGGAATGAGCAGTTCTTC. The rearrangement joined TRBV30 to TRBJ2-1; 11 middle bases align to TRBD2. Taken from the germline V gene (reference sequence), the CDR1 and CDR2 loops are GTSNPN and SVGIG. The cysteine opens and the phenylalanine closes a CDR3 of 16 amino acids. The read is trimmed to its CDR3 DNA, 48 bases read in frame from base 1. Compared with germline, V lacks 5 bases and J lacks 7 bases; bases without a gene match: 13.